These T cell receptor beta chains were read from a single sample in a study of long-term antiretroviral therapy in people with HIV. Some clones are missing from TCRdb's copy, which holds only in-frame ones; the method was immunoSEQ multiplex PCR. Among some 22,000 clones listed, just over 85% were seen once. Sequencing used unsorted PBMCs, obtained 1.3 years after starting antiretroviral therapy. These receptors were obtained from a man aged 60 to 69 with HIV. Both conserved end residues are part of each CDR3. The D gene is left open where the match is weak. Expanded clones get a size class; other rows say once, few or many, or leave the size out.

TRBV7-3	few	TRBJ1-1	.	TGTGCCAGCAGCTTAAGGATGAACACTGAAGCTTTCTTT	CASSLRMNTEAFF
TRBV10-3	few	TRBJ1-2	TRBD1	TGTGCCATCAGTGAGTCAATGGGACAGGTATTTAATGGCTACACCTTC	CAISESMGQVFNGYTF
TRBV19	.	TRBJ1-2	.	TGTGCCAGTAGTATAGAAAGGGGCAGAGGCTATGGCTACACCTTC	CASSIERGRGYGYTF
TRBV19	few	TRBJ1-1	.	TGTGCCAGTAGTATGGGGGACAAAGCATTACTCGGTGAAGCTTTCTTT	CASSMGDKALLGEAFF
TRBV29-1	.	TRBJ1-2	.	TGCAGCGTTGAAGAGTTCCGGGGTCTGAATGGCTACACCTTC	CSVEEFRGLNGYTF
TRBV7-9	.	TRBJ1-1	.	TGTGCCAGCAGCCAAATATGGAACACTGAAGCTTTCTTT	CASSQIWNTEAFF
TRBV19	few	TRBJ2-7	.	TGTGCCAGTAGTACCGATACCTACGAGCAGTACTTC	CASSTDTYEQYF
TRBV30	.	TRBJ2-3	.	TGTGCCTGGAGCCGGCTTACCACAGATACGCAGTATTTT	CAWSRLTTDTQYF
TRBV9	.	TRBJ1-1	.	TGTGCCAGCAGCGTAGCGGTGGAGACAGGAGGAGCTTTCTTT	CASSVAVETGGAFF
TRBV12-2	.	TRBJ2-3	.	TGTGCAAGTCTCAGAACCGGGACCAAGCAGTATTTT	CASLRTGTKQYF
TRBV7-3	.	TRBJ2-3	.	TGTGCCAGCAGCTTAGGTTTCCTCAGCACAGATACGCAGTATTTT	CASSLGFLSTDTQYF
TRBV27	.	TRBJ2-7	.	TGTGCCAGCAGTTTGGCCGGAACCTACGAGCAGTACTTC	CASSLAGTYEQYF
TRBV6-5	.	TRBJ2-1	TRBD2	TGTGCCAGCAGTTACTGGGCGGGAGGCCGAAATGAGCAGTTCTTC	CASSYWAGGRNEQFF
TRBV29-1	.	TRBJ2-2	.	TGCAGCGCGGACACGGGGAACACCGGGGAGCTGTTTTTT	CSADTGNTGELFF
TRBV5-4	.	TRBJ2-2	.	TGTGCCAGCAGCTTACAGGGATACACCGGGGAGCTGTTTTTT	CASSLQGYTGELFF
TRBV6-6	.	TRBJ2-2	.	TGTGCCAGCAGTTACTCGGGGGGAGACGTCACCGGGGAGCTGTTTTTT	CASSYSGGDVTGELFF
TRBV29-1	.	TRBJ2-7	TRBD2	TGCAGCGTTGAAGATCGGGAGGAGGGGTACGAGCAGTACTTC	CSVEDREEGYEQYF
TRBV7-8	.	TRBJ2-7	.	TGTGCCAGCAGCTTTTTACAACAGGCCTACGAGCAGTACTTC	CASSFLQQAYEQYF
TRBV5-1	.	TRBJ2-7	.	TGCGCCAGCAGCTTATTCTACGAGCAGTACTTC	CASSLFYEQYF
TRBV25-1	.	TRBJ2-7	.	TGTGCCAGCAGTTTAACGGCTTACGAGCAGTACTTC	CASSLTAYEQYF
TRBV27	.	TRBJ1-2	TRBD1	TGTGCCAGCAGTCCCAGACAGGGGAACTATGGCTACACCTTC	CASSPRQGNYGYTF
TRBV4-3	few	TRBJ1-2	.	TGCGCCAGCAGCCCCCTACCCGGGGACAAAGATGGCTACACCTTC	CASSPLPGDKDGYTF
TRBV7-9	.	TRBJ2-3	.	TGTGCCAGCAGCGGTCAGGGGGGGGGCACAGATACGCAGTATTTT	CASSGQGGGTDTQYF
TRBV2	.	TRBJ2-7	.	TGTGCCAAGCAGTTTGGACCCTACGAGCAGTACTTC	CAKQFGPYEQYF
TRBV6-5	.	TRBJ2-1	.	TGTGCCAGCAGTTCCTATGACAATGAGCAGTTCTTC	CASSSYDNEQFF
TRBV18	.	TRBJ1-2	.	TGTGCCAGCTCACCACCGGTAGAGCGAAGCTTGGGCTACACCTTC	CASSPPVERSLGYTF
TRBV6-1	.	TRBJ2-5	.	TGTGCCAGCATAGGCGGACAGCAAGAGACCCAGTACTTC	CASIGGQQETQYF